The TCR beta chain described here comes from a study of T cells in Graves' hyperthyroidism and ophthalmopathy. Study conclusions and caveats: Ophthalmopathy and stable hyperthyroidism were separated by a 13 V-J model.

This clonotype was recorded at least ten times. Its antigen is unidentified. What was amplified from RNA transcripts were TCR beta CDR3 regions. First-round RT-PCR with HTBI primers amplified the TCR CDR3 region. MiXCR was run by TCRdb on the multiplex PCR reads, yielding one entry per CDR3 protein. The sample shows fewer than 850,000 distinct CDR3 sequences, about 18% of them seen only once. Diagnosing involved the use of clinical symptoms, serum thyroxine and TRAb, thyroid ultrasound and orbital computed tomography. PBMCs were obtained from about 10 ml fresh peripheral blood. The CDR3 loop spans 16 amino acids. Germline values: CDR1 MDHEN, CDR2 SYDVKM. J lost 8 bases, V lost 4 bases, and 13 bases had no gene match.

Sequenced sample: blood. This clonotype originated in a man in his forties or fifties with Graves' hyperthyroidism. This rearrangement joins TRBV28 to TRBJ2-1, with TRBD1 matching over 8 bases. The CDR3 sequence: CASSSPGQGMRDEQFF. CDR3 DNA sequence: TGTGCCAGCAGTTCACCCGGACAGGGCATGAGAGATGAGCAGTTCTTC.